The rows below give T cell receptor beta chains drawn from one sample of a study of cytomegalovirus exposure and HLA in healthy donors. This table comes from immunoSEQ multiplex PCR, and its TCRdb copy is limited to in-frame clones, with some not included. The sample contains about 50,000 clones, over 60% of which appear only once. Sequencing used PBMCs. The receptors derive from a woman between 45 and 65 years old in good health and CMV-seronegative. The conserved cysteine and the conserved F or W are not part of the CDR3 here. The D gene is left open where the match is weak.

V	D	J	CDR3
TRBV10-1	TRBD1	TRBJ1-1	ARRGAPGGTGAAF
TRBV4-1	NA	TRBJ2-1	ASSSTERPYNEQF
TRBV11-2	NA	TRBJ2-3	ASGLTDTQY
TRBV27	NA	TRBJ2-7	ASSLSLRGYYEQY
TRBV11-1	TRBD1	TRBJ2-5	ASSADRFRETQY
TRBV29-1	TRBD1	TRBJ1-5	STQGAYGQPQH
TRBV19	TRBD2	TRBJ2-1	DSSGTSGSYNEQF
TRBV7-2	NA	TRBJ1-5	ASSRNQGPYSNQPQH
TRBV5-6	NA	TRBJ1-2	ASSFNSPLLLNGYT
TRBV12-2	NA	TRBJ2-2	ASRSGTPVGHTGELF
TRBV15	TRBD1	TRBJ2-3	ATSRDGTGGPTDTQY
TRBV7-9	NA	TRBJ2-1	ASLRGGYNEQF
TRBV9	NA	TRBJ2-3	ASSVANRDTQY
TRBV5-1	NA	TRBJ2-3	ASRDSLWESDTQY
TRBV9	TRBD1	TRBJ1-5	ASSGDRGQPQH
TRBV27	TRBD2	TRBJ2-1	ASSPGTSGNNEQF
TRBV7-2	NA	TRBJ2-5	ASSSRQVETQY
TRBV7-2	TRBD1	TRBJ2-2	ASSKGQGIGELF
TRBV5-6	TRBD2	TRBJ2-3	ASSLRGGQRTDTQY
TRBV19	TRBD2	TRBJ2-2	AIWGERERAGELF
TRBV4-1	NA	TRBJ2-3	ASSQGTSTDTQY
TRBV27	TRBD2	TRBJ2-5	ASSPGVAGGVETQY
TRBV6-6	NA	TRBJ2-1	ASSAGLSSYNEQF
TRBV9	NA	TRBJ2-1	ASSVGGSKPNEQF
TRBV18	NA	TRBJ1-1	ASSQGSRVGTEAF
TRBV14	NA	TRBJ1-6	ASSPGELYNSPLH
TRBV5-1	NA	TRBJ2-5	ASSQGEETQY
TRBV29-1	TRBD1	TRBJ2-6	SVAGQGSGANVLT
TRBV2	TRBD2	TRBJ2-7	ASRETSGSYEQY
TRBV7-7	TRBD2	TRBJ2-1	ASSLSALAEQF
TRBV30	NA	TRBJ2-7	AWSGQANYEQY
TRBV2	TRBD1	TRBJ1-4	ASSADRGLEKLF
TRBV6-6	NA	TRBJ1-6	ASRSHQAQGNSPLH
TRBV7-9	NA	TRBJ1-1	ASSSGGPNTEAF
TRBV5-4	TRBD2	TRBJ2-2	ASSLGVAGNTGELF
TRBV19	NA	TRBJ2-2	ASSQNTGELF